The T cell receptor beta chain described here comes from a study of cytomegalovirus exposure and HLA in healthy donors. Use of 60 Vbeta and 13 Jbeta primers characterized the PCR. Method: immunoSEQ multiplex PCR; TCRdb's copy keeps in-frame clones and lacks some. Of roughly 200,000 clones in the sample, roughly 80% were seen once. Study outcomes and limitations: Presence/absence analyses took donor sequencing depth as roughly uniform.

Concerning this clone: Its specificity is not known.

The J segment lost 3 bases and the V segment lost 4 bases, leaving 8 bases of the junction unmatched. CDR1 is SGHNT and CDR2 is YYREEE in the germline V gene (reference sequence). The CDR3 has 15 residues. The V gene is TRBV5-4, the J gene TRBJ1-1, with TRBD1 matching over 8 bases. The sequencing input was PBMCs. This TCR was sampled from a woman aged 45-60 years in good health and CMV-seronegative. The CDR3 here is CASSTSGGADTEAFF. DNA of the CDR3: TGTGCCAGCAGCACGTCAGGGGGCGCGGACACTGAAGCTTTCTTT.